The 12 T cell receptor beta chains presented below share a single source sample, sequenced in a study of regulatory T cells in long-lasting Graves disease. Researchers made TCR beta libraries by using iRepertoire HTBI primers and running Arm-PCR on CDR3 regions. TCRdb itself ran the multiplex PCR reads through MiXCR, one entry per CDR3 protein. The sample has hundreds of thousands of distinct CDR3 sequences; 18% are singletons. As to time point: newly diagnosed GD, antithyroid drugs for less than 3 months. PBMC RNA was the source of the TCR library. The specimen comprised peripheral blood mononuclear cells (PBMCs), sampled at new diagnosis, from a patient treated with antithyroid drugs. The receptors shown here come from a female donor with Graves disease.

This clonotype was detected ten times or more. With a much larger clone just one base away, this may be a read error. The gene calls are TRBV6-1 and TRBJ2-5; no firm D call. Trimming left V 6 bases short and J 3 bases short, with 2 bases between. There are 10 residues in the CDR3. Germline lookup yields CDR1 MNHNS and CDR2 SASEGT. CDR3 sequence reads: CASRKETQYF. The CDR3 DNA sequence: TGTGCCAGCAGGAAAGAGACCCAGTACTTC.

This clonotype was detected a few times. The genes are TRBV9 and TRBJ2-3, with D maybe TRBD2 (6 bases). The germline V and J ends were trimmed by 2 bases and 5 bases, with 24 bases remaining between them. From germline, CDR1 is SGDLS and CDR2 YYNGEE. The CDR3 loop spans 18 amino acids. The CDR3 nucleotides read TGTGCCAGCAGCGTCTTAGGGATTGGGGCGGGATATCAAGATACGCAGTATTTT. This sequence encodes CASSVLGIGAGYQDTQYF.

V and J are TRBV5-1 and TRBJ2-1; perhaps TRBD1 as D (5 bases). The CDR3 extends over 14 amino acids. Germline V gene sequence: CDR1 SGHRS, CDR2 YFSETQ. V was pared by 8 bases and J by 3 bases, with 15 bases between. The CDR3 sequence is CASTRALRYNEQFF. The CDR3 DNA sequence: TGCGCCAGTACCAGGGCCCTGCGCTACAATGAGCAGTTCTTC. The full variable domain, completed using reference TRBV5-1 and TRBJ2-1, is KAGVTQTPRYLIKTRGQQVTLSCSPISGHRSVSWYQQTPGQGLQFLFEYFSETQRNKGNFPGRFSGRQFSNSRSEMNVSTLELGDSALYLCASTRALRYNEQFFGPGTRLTVL.

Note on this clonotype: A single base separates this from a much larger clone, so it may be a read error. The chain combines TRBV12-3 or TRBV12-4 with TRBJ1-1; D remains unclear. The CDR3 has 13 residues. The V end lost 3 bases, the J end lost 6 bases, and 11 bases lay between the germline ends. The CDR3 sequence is CASSFGVVPEAFF. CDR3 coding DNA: TGTGCCAGCAGTTTCGGGGTGGTACCTGAAGCTTTCTTT.

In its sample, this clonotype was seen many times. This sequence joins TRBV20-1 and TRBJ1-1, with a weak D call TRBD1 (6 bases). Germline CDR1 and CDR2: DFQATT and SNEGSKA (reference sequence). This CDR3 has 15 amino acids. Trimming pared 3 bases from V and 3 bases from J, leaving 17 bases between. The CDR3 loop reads CSARPLSKGDTEAFF. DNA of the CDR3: TGCAGTGCTAGGCCCCTGTCCAAGGGGGACACTGAAGCTTTCTTT.

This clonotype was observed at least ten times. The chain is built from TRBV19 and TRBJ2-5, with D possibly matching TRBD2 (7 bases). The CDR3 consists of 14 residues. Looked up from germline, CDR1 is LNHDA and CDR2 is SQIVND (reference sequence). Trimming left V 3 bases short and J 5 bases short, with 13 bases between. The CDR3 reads CASSIGLGGETQYF. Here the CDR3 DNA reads TGTGCCAGTAGTATTGGACTAGGGGGGGAGACCCAGTACTTC.

The CDR3 loop is CASSSPWGKADTQYF. CDR3 nucleotide sequence: TGTGCCAGCAGTTCCCCCTGGGGCAAGGCAGATACGCAGTATTTT. The chain has TRBV28 and TRBJ2-3, with D tentatively TRBD1 (5 bases). Germline CDR1 and CDR2: MDHEN and SYDVKM. V was clipped by 4 bases and J by 4 bases, with 15 bases between them. CDR3 length: 15 amino acids.

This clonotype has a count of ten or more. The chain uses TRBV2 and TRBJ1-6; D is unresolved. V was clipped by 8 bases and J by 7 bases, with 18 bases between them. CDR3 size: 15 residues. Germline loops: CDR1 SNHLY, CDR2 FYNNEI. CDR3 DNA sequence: TGTGCCAGCGGATCCGGGCCACCACCGAATTCACCCCTCCACTTT. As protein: CASGSGPPPNSPLHF.

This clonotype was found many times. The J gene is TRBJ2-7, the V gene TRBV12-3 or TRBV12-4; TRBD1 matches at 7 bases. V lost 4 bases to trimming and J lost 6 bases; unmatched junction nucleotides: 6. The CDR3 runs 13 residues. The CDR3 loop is CASSSTGNSEQYF. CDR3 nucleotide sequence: TGTGCCAGCAGTTCGACAGGGAACAGCGAGCAGTACTTC.

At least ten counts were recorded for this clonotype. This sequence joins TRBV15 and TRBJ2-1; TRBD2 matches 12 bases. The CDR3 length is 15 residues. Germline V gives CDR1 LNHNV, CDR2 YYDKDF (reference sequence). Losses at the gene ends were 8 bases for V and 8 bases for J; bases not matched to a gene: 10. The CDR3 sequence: CATARRLAGVDEQFF. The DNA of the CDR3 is TGTGCCACCGCGCGACGACTAGCGGGAGTCGATGAGCAGTTCTTC.

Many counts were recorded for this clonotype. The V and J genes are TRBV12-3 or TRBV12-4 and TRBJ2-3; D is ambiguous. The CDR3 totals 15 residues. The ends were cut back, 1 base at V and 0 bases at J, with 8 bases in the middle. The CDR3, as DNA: TGTGCCAGCAGTTTAGGGTGGTCTAGCACAGATACGCAGTATTTT. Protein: CASSLGWSSTDTQYF.

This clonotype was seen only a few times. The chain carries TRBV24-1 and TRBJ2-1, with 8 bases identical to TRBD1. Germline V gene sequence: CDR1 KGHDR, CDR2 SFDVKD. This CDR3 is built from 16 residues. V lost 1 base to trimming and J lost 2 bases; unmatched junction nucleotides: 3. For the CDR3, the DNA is TGTGCCACCAGTGATTTTCCAGGGGGCGCCTACAATGAGCAGTTCTTC. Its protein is CATSDFPGGAYNEQFF.